Below, 9 T cell receptor beta chains from the same sample are listed, as sequenced in a study of blood T cell repertoires in COVID-19. Libraries were prepared by immunoSEQ multiplex PCR; TCRdb keeps only in-frame clonotypes and omits some of them. The sample carries 170,000 or so clones, 84% recorded once. The material sequenced was peripheral blood. These receptors were obtained from a man between 18 and 29 years old with active or convalescent COVID-19.

In this sample, this clone turned up once. This rearrangement joins TRBV11-2 to TRBJ2-3; D gene unclear. V was cut by 3 bases and J by 0 bases, with 7 bases left in between. CDR3 length: 14 amino acids. In germline, CDR1 is SGHAT, CDR2 FQNNGV. CDR3 region: CASSLGHSTDTQYF. DNA of the CDR3: TGTGCCAGCAGCTTGGGCCATAGCACAGATACGCAGTATTTT.

CDR3 nucleotides: TGTGCCAGCAGCCAAGATTTAGGGAGCTATGGCTACACCTTC. Its translation is CASSQDLGSYGYTF. The V gene is TRBV3-1 (or the pseudogene TRBV3-2), the J gene TRBJ1-2; D uncertain. Trimming shortened V by 0 bases and J by 4 bases, and 9 bases separated the two germline ends. The CDR3 totals 14 residues. Germline-derived CDR1 and CDR2 are LGHDT and YNNKEL (reference sequence).

V gene TRBV13 combines with J gene TRBJ1-5, with D uncertain. The CDR3 contains 16 residues. Trimming removed 2 bases from V and 0 bases from J, with 11 bases in between. The germline gives CDR1 PRHDT, CDR2 FYEKMQ (reference sequence). As DNA, the CDR3 is TGTGCCAGCAGCTTATCCAGCGAGTATAGCAATCAGCCCCAGCATTTT. Translated: CASSLSSEYSNQPQHF.

The rearrangement joins TRBV7-6 to TRBJ1-1; a weak D match, TRBD1 (6 bases). The CDR3 totals 13 residues. The V gene lost 6 bases and the J gene lost 1 base, with 9 bases spanning the gap. Germline CDR1 and CDR2: SGHVS and FNYEAQ. Written as DNA, the CDR3 is TGTGCCAGCAGTCGAGGGGGGAACACTGAAGCTTTCTTT. Translated: CASSRGGNTEAFF.

This rearrangement joins TRBV6-5 to TRBJ1-2, with 9 bases fitting TRBD1. The junction had 4 bases not matched to a gene; V was cut back by 4 bases and J by 1 base. The CDR3 consists of 15 residues. Germline-derived CDR1 and CDR2 are MNHEY and SVGAGI. CDR3 sequence: CASSWGQGFNYGYTF. The DNA of the CDR3 is TGTGCCAGCAGTTGGGGACAGGGTTTTAACTATGGCTACACCTTC.

This CDR3 reads CATRGGLDGYTF. CDR3 DNA: TGTGCCACCCGGGGGGGTCTCGATGGCTACACCTTC. V gene TRBV12-3 or TRBV12-4 combines with J gene TRBJ1-2, with a possible D match to TRBD1 (5 bases). Trimming took 10 bases from V and 6 from J, leaving 15 bases between them. The CDR3 consists of 12 residues.

This clone was detected only once. The chain combines TRBV11-2 with TRBJ2-7, with D maybe TRBD1 (6 bases). CDR1 and CDR2 (germline): SGHAT, FQNNGV. The V and J ends lost 4 bases and 6 bases respectively, with 13 bases between them. This CDR3 spans 13 amino acids. CDR3 region: CASSYTGPGEQYF. The CDR3 DNA is TGTGCCAGCAGCTATACAGGGCCCGGCGAGCAGTACTTC.

V and J are TRBV6-1 and TRBJ1-1; D gene uncertain. The V end lost 1 base, the J end lost 4 bases, and 10 bases lay between the germline ends. Germline CDR1 and CDR2: MNHNS and SASEGT. The CDR3 loop spans 14 amino acids. The CDR3 region is CASSEGSFPTEAFF. The CDR3 bases are TGTGCCAGCAGTGAAGGCAGTTTTCCCACTGAAGCTTTCTTT.

The chain combines TRBV2 with TRBJ1-3, with D possibly matching TRBD1 (6 bases). V shed 2 bases and J shed 0 bases, with 14 bases lying between them. This CDR3 comprises 17 residues. In germline, CDR1 is SNHLY, CDR2 FYNNEI. The chain's CDR3 is CASSERGSVTSGNTIYF. For the CDR3, the DNA is TGTGCCAGCAGTGAAAGGGGGTCAGTGACCTCTGGAAACACCATATATTTT.